These T cell receptor beta chains were read from a single sample in a study of post-analysis software for immune sequencing data. TCRdb independently ran MiXCR on the PCR reads; one entry per CDR3 protein. Of hundreds of thousands of distinct CDR3 sequences listed, roughly 27% are singletons. Sequencing input: blood. The receptors shown here come from a girl aged 10 to 17 with multiple sclerosis. CDR3s include the opening cysteine and the closing phenylalanine or tryptophan. A D gene is named only where the DNA matches it firmly. Not every row has a clone size; where given, it reads once, few, many or a size class.

DNA	CDR3	V	J	D	size	length
TGTGCCAGCAGCCAAGACCGAGGGCTGCGGGGCTACACCTTC	CASSQDRGLRGYTF	TRBV3-1	TRBJ1-2	-	-	14
TGTGCCAGCAGCCATGACGATTCGGCGGCATACGAGCAGTACTTC	CASSHDDSAAYEQYF	TRBV3-1	TRBJ2-7	-	-	15
TGCAGTGCTAGCCCGGGTCTCCTGTCCCTCTCCGAGCAGTACTTC	CSASPGLLSLSEQYF	TRBV20-1	TRBJ2-7	-	few	15
TGCGCCAGCAGAGGCATGGGGGCAACATATGGCTACACCTTC	CASRGMGATYGYTF	TRBV5-1	TRBJ1-2	-	few	14
TGCAGTGCTAGTATCGTGACAGGGGTAAGGGAGACCCAGTACTTC	CSASIVTGVRETQYF	TRBV20-1	TRBJ2-5	TRBD1	-	15
TGCAGCGTCCCGGGCCGGGGAGCCTACGAGCAGTACTTC	CSVPGRGAYEQYF	TRBV29-1	TRBJ2-7	-	-	13
TGTGCCAGCAGTTACGACAGTCTTAGCAATCAGCCCCAGCATTTT	CASSYDSLSNQPQHF	TRBV6-2/TRBV6-3	TRBJ1-5	-	-	15
TGTGCCAGCTCACGCCGCGGGACAGGGAAAAGCAATCAGCCCCAGCATTTT	CASSRRGTGKSNQPQHF	TRBV18	TRBJ1-5	TRBD1	-	17
TGTGCCAGCAGCTTAGGGGACAGGGCAGATACGCAGTATTTT	CASSLGDRADTQYF	TRBV7-8	TRBJ2-3	TRBD1	-	14
TGCAGTGCAGAAGGACAGGGGGCTACTGGCTACACCTTC	CSAEGQGATGYTF	TRBV20-1	TRBJ1-2	TRBD1	few	13
TGTGCCAGCACTTCCAGCGGGTTCCCAGATACGCAGTATTTT	CASTSSGFPDTQYF	TRBV28	TRBJ2-3	-	few	14
TGTGCCAGCGGGAGAGGGGACAATGAGCAGTTCTTC	CASGRGDNEQFF	TRBV7-9	TRBJ2-1	-	once	12
TGTGCCAGCAGTACCTCCGGGACAGTTTCCTACGAGCAGTACTTC	CASSTSGTVSYEQYF	TRBV6-1	TRBJ2-7	TRBD1	-	15
TGTGCCACCAGTGATTCCCCCACAGGCAGCTCCTACAATGAGCAGTTCTTC	CATSDSPTGSSYNEQFF	TRBV24-1	TRBJ2-1	-	-	17
TGTGCCAGCAGCTACTCCGGGCACAGCTCCTACAATGAGCAGTTCTTC	CASSYSGHSSYNEQFF	TRBV9	TRBJ2-1	-	-	16
TGTGCCATCAGTGGTAACAGTCTCCCGAACACCGGGGAGCTGTTTTTT	CAISGNSLPNTGELFF	TRBV10-3	TRBJ2-2	-	-	16